This TCR beta chain was retrieved from a study of CD8 T cells in Susac syndrome (dated by TCRdb to between 2018 and 2020). Concerning the study at large: Of the Susac syndrome patients who were sequenced, under 10 were in clinical remission while more than five had clinically active disease. At blood withdrawal, Susac syndrome patients were therapy-naive, treated with corticosteroids (with IVIg additionally given to some), or treated with IVIg alone. Repertoire sequencing was used to test whether CD8+ T cell activation and differentiation in Susac syndrome was antigen driven.

This clonotype was picked up one time. Its specific antigen is unknown. Per-base quality was not reported, and no clone a single base away is much larger than it. On its own, one read is weak support. Peripheral blood CD8+ and CD4+ T cells from healthy donors, Susac syndrome patients and multiple sclerosis patients were profiled using high-throughput TCR beta sequencing. Recently defined diagnostic criteria for definite or probable disease were met by the Susac syndrome patients. Bulk CD8+ and CD4+ T cells were purified magnetically by negative isolation, whereas CD8+ TEMRA cells were enriched by FACS. Blood was collected in EDTA tubes and processed within 24 hours, with PBMCs isolated through density gradient centrifugation. PBMCs intended for TCR sequencing were cryopreserved in liquid nitrogen and were subsequently thawed in a 37 degrees C water bath. The sorted or isolated CD4+, CD8+ and CD8+ TEMRA cells reached a purity of at least 90%.

RNA was extracted with the RNeasy kit and roughly 0.45 to 1 ug was reverse transcribed using random hexamers. TCR beta CDR3 regions were amplified with the immunoSEQ multiplex PCR assay covering 54 Vbeta and 13 Jbeta segments. PCR amplification bias was corrected using a synthetic template baseline for primer optimization and computational correction. In the original analysis: Only productive sequences were kept, with reads annotated to V, D and J genes according to IMGT and analyzed in immunoSEQ Analyzer. Clonality was computed as one minus Shannon entropy normalized by log2 of the number of productive unique sequences. Public and private clones were assessed among the 100 most prevalent clones of each patient and control. Clones were defined as Susac-specific if absent from the healthy and MS cohorts, from 1052 published viral clones and from other ImmuneACCESS disease sequences. Clones were called with MiXCR by TCRdb after fastp trimmed the public reads at Q25, and only in-frame beta chains were retained. A single entry per CDR3 protein holds the most common genes and DNA from its merged rows. TCRdb's processing, not the authors' own work, is the source of the V and J calls. For this sample there are approximately 160,000 distinct CDR3 sequences; 95% to 97% appear just once. The ten largest clones represent around 0.12% of the sample.

Study-wide conclusions, independent of this receptor: The TCR sequencing and HLA analysis was acknowledged to have included a relatively small number of individuals. In patients with Susac syndrome, the CD4+ T cell repertoire showed no detectable clonal expansion.

The CDR3 measures 14 amino acids from cysteine to phenylalanine. This entry keeps only the CDR3 DNA: 42 bases, framed from base 1. The junction shows trimming of 0 bases on V and 6 bases on J, plus 11 bases between the germline ends. CDR1 LNHDA and CDR2 SQIVND were looked up in the germline V gene (reference sequence). The clonotype originates from a human donor with Susac syndrome. Sequenced material: CD4+ T cells from PBMCs. The rearranged segments are TRBV19 and TRBJ1-2; the D gene remains uncertain. The CDR3 protein: CASSIDLVSDGYTF. The nucleotide sequence is TGTGCCAGTAGTATAGATCTCGTCAGTGATGGCTACACCTTC.